This T cell receptor beta chain came from a study of response to subunit inactivated influenza vaccine. General observations from the study: Only a handful of new T cells, the authors suggested, are recruited with each seasonal influenza vaccination.

From the RT-PCR reads, TCRdb called clonotypes with MiXCR, one entry per CDR3 protein. In the table there are 150,000 or so distinct CDR3 sequences, about 10% of which are singletons. There are many counts of this clonotype. Its antigen is undetermined. V lost 2 bases and J lost 3; bases outside the gene matches: 5. CDR1 and CDR2 (germline): MGHRA, YSYEKL. The CDR3 length is 15 residues. Sequenced material: CD8+ T cells sorted from PBMCs, taken roughly 24 months after vaccination. The sequence was obtained from a man aged 45 to 70 who received an inactivated influenza vaccine. V usage is TRBV4-1 and J usage is TRBJ2-7; TRBD2 aligns across 9 bases. The CDR3, as DNA: TGCGCCAGCAGCCAAACAGCGGGGGGTAGCTACGAGCAGTACTTC. As protein: CASSQTAGGSYEQYF.